This T cell receptor beta chain was observed in a study of blood T cell repertoires in COVID-19. Study at large: Spain, Italy and the United States supplied samples that represented acute and convalescent COVID-19. PBMCs, B-cell-depleted T cells, or T cells were the source of the cDNA or gDNA that made up the material.

Per the authors' pipeline: From reference gene primer amplification, estimates of nucleated cell counts were derived. TCRdb keeps only in-frame clones here, not all; method: immunoSEQ multiplex PCR. V and J calls and clone size are copied from that table; D and trimming were computed from the DNA. The top ten clones hold 9.5% to 13% of a sample with about 140,000 clones, around 83% of them seen once. The material sequenced was peripheral blood. The receptor's source is a man between 60 and 75 years old with active or convalescent COVID-19.

The CDR3 nucleotides read TGTGCCAGCAGTTATGTTAGCGGGAGCGAGCAGTTCTTC. Its translation is CASSYVSGSEQFF. V usage is TRBV6-5 and J usage is TRBJ2-1; 9 bases agree with TRBD2. Trimming cost V 3 bases and J 10 bases; bases outside gene matches: 4. The CDR3 spans 13 residues. In germline, CDR1 is MNHEY, CDR2 SVGAGI.